This TCR beta chain was captured by sequencing in a study of patients and donors after allogeneic stem cell transplantation. The V and J ends lost 3 bases and 2 bases respectively, with 11 bases between them. The CDR3 spans 14 residues. TCRdb called the RT-PCR reads again in MiXCR, with one record for every CDR3 protein. The sample carries about 410,000 distinct CDR3 sequences, around 15% recorded once. The rearrangement joins TRBV12-3 or TRBV12-4 to TRBJ2-7; weak D call: TRBD1 (6 bases). This TCR was recovered from a human donor who was either an allogeneic HSCT recipient or a stem cell or donor lymphocyte infusion donor (not recorded which). It is not recorded whose cells these are; they may come from a transplant donor. Specimen: blood, either unsorted or a sorted T cell fraction (not recorded which). This CDR3 reads CASSFGNRAYEQYF. The CDR3 DNA follows: TGTGCCAGCAGTTTTGGTAACAGGGCCTACGAGCAGTACTTC.